This entry concerns a single TCR beta chain. This sample is part of a study of blood T cell repertoires in COVID-19. Whole-study context: Collection of acute and convalescent COVID-19 samples took place in the United States, Italy and Spain. The analysed material was cDNA or gDNA that came from T cells, B-cell-depleted T cells, or PBMCs.

Some clones are missing from TCRdb's copy, which holds only in-frame ones; the method was immunoSEQ multiplex PCR. The data show just under 250,000 clones, with approximately 90% seen just once and approximately 4.1% held by the top ten. Across 20 to 25 US areas, participants ranged in age from about 18 to 100 years. The TCR was taken from a woman aged 25 to 39 who had recovered from COVID-19. The specimen was PBMCs or T cells enriched from blood (not recorded which).

CDR3 sequence: CASSYPTVEAFF. The CDR3 nucleotides read TGTGCCAGCAGTTACCCGACTGTAGAAGCTTTCTTT. J is TRBJ1-1 and V is TRBV6-2 or TRBV6-3, with D unresolved. This CDR3 has 12 amino acids. Trimming pared 2 bases from V and 8 bases from J, leaving 9 bases between. CDR1 is MNHEY and CDR2 is SVGEGT in the germline V gene.